A selection of T cell receptor beta chains follows, all from one sample in a study of blood T cell repertoires in COVID-19. Data came from immunoSEQ multiplex PCR; TCRdb stores just in-frame clones and leaves some out. The repertoire has hundreds of thousands of clones, approximately 88% of them found once; the top ten carry 1% to 1.5%. Sample: PBMCs or T cells enriched from blood (not recorded which). These receptors all stem from a woman between 40 and 55 years old with acute COVID-19. CDR3s include the opening cysteine and the closing phenylalanine or tryptophan. The D gene is left open where the match is weak. Some rows have no size entry. The others give once, few or many, or a class for an expanded clone.

size	D	V	J	CDR3	DNA
.	.	TRBV9	TRBJ1-4	CASSVGGDNEKLFF	TGTGCCAGCAGCGTCGGGGGGGATAATGAAAAACTGTTTTTT
.	.	TRBV7-2	TRBJ1-1	CASSTGKGTEAFF	TGTGCCAGCAGCACCGGGAAGGGCACTGAAGCTTTCTTT
.	.	TRBV24-1	TRBJ2-2	CATSEPELADTGELFF	TGTGCCACCAGTGAGCCGGAACTCGCGGACACCGGGGAGCTGTTTTTT
.	.	TRBV18	TRBJ1-1	CASSPDRVSAFF	TGTGCCAGCTCACCCGATCGGGTTTCAGCTTTCTTT
.	TRBD1	TRBV5-1	TRBJ1-1	CASSFAGTELTEAFF	TGCGCCAGCAGCTTCGCGGGGACAGAACTCACTGAAGCTTTCTTT
.	TRBD1	TRBV24-1	TRBJ1-5	CATSDPGQGNQHF	TGTGCCACCAGTGACCCTGGACAGGGCAACCAGCATTTT
.	.	TRBV27	TRBJ2-1	CASCPGASYNEQFF	TGTGCCAGCTGCCCAGGGGCGTCCTACAATGAGCAGTTCTTC
.	.	TRBV7-6	TRBJ2-5	CASSLIFQETQYF	TGTGCCAGCAGCTTAATCTTCCAAGAGACCCAGTACTTC
.	.	TRBV7-2	TRBJ1-1	CASSFGGDTEAFF	TGTGCCAGCAGCTTTGGGGGGGACACTGAAGCTTTCTTT
.	TRBD1	TRBV2	TRBJ1-1	CASSRDSNTEAFF	TGTGCCAGCAGTCGGGACAGCAACACTGAAGCTTTCTTT
.	.	TRBV30	TRBJ2-5	CACNRGSETQYF	TGTGCCTGCAATCGGGGATCAGAGACCCAGTACTTC
.	.	TRBV27	TRBJ1-6	CASSLRGGSPLHF	TGTGCCAGCAGTTTGAGGGGAGGTTCACCCCTCCACTTT
.	TRBD1	TRBV28	TRBJ1-5	CASSLRTGRPPYSNQPQHF	TGTGCCAGCAGTTTACGGACAGGGAGGCCCCCTTATAGCAATCAGCCCCAGCATTTT
.	TRBD1	TRBV7-3	TRBJ2-3	CASSRGGAWLDTQYF	TGTGCCAGCAGTCGAGGGGGCGCTTGGCTAGATACGCAGTATTTT
.	TRBD2	TRBV20-1	TRBJ2-7	CSASPGQRGGTYEQYF	TGCAGTGCTAGTCCTGGCCAGCGGGGGGGGACCTACGAGCAGTACTTC
.	TRBD1	TRBV30	TRBJ1-1	CACLNRGNTEAFF	TGTGCCTGCCTAAACAGGGGGAACACTGAAGCTTTCTTT
.	TRBD1	TRBV7-9	TRBJ1-2	CASSFSGGRRYGYTF	TGTGCCAGCAGCTTTTCAGGGGGCAGGAGATATGGCTACACCTTC
few	.	TRBV7-9	TRBJ1-4	CASSLGTLGGANEKLFF	TGTGCCAGCAGCTTAGGGACTCTTGGGGGGGCCAATGAAAAACTGTTTTTT
.	TRBD1	TRBV5-1	TRBJ1-2	CASSRGQGVYYGYTF	TGCGCCAGCAGCAGGGGACAGGGGGTTTACTATGGCTACACCTTC
.	TRBD1	TRBV19	TRBJ1-5	CASSADREGDQPQHF	TGTGCCAGTAGTGCGGACAGGGAGGGGGATCAGCCCCAGCATTTT
.	.	TRBV7-9	TRBJ2-2	CASSPIIRENAWDTGELFF	TGTGCCAGCAGCCCGATAATTCGGGAGAATGCCTGGGACACCGGGGAGCTGTTTTTT
.	.	TRBV7-8	TRBJ1-1	CASSPKAAGGRDEAFF	TGTGCCAGCAGCCCGAAGGCGGCGGGGGGCAGGGATGAAGCTTTCTTT
once	.	TRBV5-1	TRBJ1-4	CASSRPSGPGEKLFF	TGCGCCAGCAGCCGTCCGAGTGGGCCAGGTGAAAAACTGTTTTTT
.	TRBD1	TRBV29-1	TRBJ1-2	CSVVRGQGAAGYTF	TGCAGCGTTGTCCGCGGACAGGGAGCCGCCGGCTACACCTTC
.	.	TRBV13	TRBJ1-2	CAAIDRGGRRGYGYTF	TGTGCCGCCATCGACCGGGGGGGCAGACGGGGCTATGGCTACACCTTC
.	.	TRBV28	TRBJ1-2	CASSLGTHYGYTF	TGTGCCAGCAGTTTAGGGACACACTATGGCTACACCTTC
.	TRBD1	TRBV15	TRBJ2-7	CATSKRGLSYEQYF	TGTGCCACCAGCAAAAGGGGGCTCTCCTACGAGCAGTACTTC
.	TRBD2	TRBV24-1	TRBJ2-1	CATSDLGTSGYNEQFF	TGTGCCACCAGTGATTTGGGGACTAGCGGATACAATGAGCAGTTCTTC
.	.	TRBV18	TRBJ2-7	CASSPGGTDAEQYF	TGTGCCAGCTCACCTGGGGGGACCGACGCGGAGCAGTACTTC
.	.	TRBV14	TRBJ1-2	CASSQDPTGINYGYTF	TGTGCCAGCAGCCAAGACCCGACAGGAATTAACTATGGCTACACCTTC
.	TRBD1	TRBV18	TRBJ1-4	CASSPPGQGAEKLFF	TGTGCCAGCTCACCCCCGGGACAGGGGGCTGAAAAACTGTTTTTT
.	.	TRBV21-1	TRBJ1-5	CASSKKWRETDSNQPQHF	TGTGCCAGCAGCAAAAAATGGAGGGAAACAGATAGCAATCAGCCCCAGCATTTT
.	.	TRBV11-3	TRBJ2-3	CASSITDTQYF	TGTGCCAGCAGTATCACAGATACGCAGTATTTT
.	TRBD1	TRBV11-2	TRBJ2-1	CASSLDRGSDEQFF	TGTGCCAGCAGCTTGGACAGGGGGAGTGATGAGCAGTTCTTC
.	.	TRBV5-8	TRBJ1-2	CASSFPPSTLVYGYTF	TGTGCCAGCAGCTTTCCGCCGAGCACCTTGGTCTATGGCTACACCTTC
.	TRBD2	TRBV5-1	TRBJ2-1	CASSLQRLAGANEQFF	TGCGCCAGCAGCTTGCAGCGTCTAGCGGGAGCAAATGAGCAGTTCTTC
.	TRBD1	TRBV27	TRBJ1-2	CASSGQAAGGYTF	TGTGCCAGCAGTGGACAGGCTGCTGGGGGCTACACCTTC
many	.	TRBV10-1	TRBJ1-1	CASNAQVNTEAFF	TGCGCCAGCAACGCACAGGTGAACACTGAAGCTTTCTTT
.	.	TRBV25-1	TRBJ1-4	CASPWGDKLFF	TGTGCCAGCCCTTGGGGGGACAAACTGTTTTTT
.	.	TRBV3-1/TRBV3-2	TRBJ2-1	CASSQDAGPSSYNEQFF	TGTGCCAGCAGCCAAGATGCAGGGCCCAGCTCCTACAATGAGCAGTTCTTC
once	.	TRBV28	TRBJ2-7	CASSFEGSSYEQYF	TGTGCCAGCAGTTTCGAGGGAAGCTCCTACGAGCAGTACTTC
.	.	TRBV11-2	TRBJ2-5	CASSFMGPGETQYF	TGTGCCAGCAGCTTCATGGGGCCAGGAGAGACCCAGTACTTC
.	TRBD1	TRBV10-2	TRBJ2-1	CASSGIRGQGDNEQFF	TGCGCCAGCAGTGGGATTAGGGGACAGGGGGACAATGAGCAGTTCTTC
.	TRBD1	TRBV3-1/TRBV3-2	TRBJ1-2	CASSHIGGQEYGYTF	TGTGCCAGCAGCCATATTGGAGGACAGGAATATGGCTACACCTTC
.	.	TRBV28	TRBJ1-2	CASSLFVGGATYGYTF	TGTGCCAGCAGTTTATTTGTCGGGGGGGCGACCTATGGCTACACCTTC
few	.	TRBV4-3	TRBJ2-3	CASSQDLSGVSTDTQYF	TGCGCCAGCAGCCAAGACCTGTCGGGAGTGAGCACAGATACGCAGTATTTT
.	.	TRBV7-2	TRBJ1-1	CASSRPDSFEAFF	TGTGCCAGCAGCCGACCCGACAGCTTTGAAGCTTTCTTT
.	.	TRBV6-5	TRBJ2-5	CASSYSGETQYF	TGTGCCAGCAGTTACTCCGGGGAGACCCAGTACTTC
.	TRBD1	TRBV9	TRBJ2-3	CASSASGTATDTQYF	TGTGCCAGCAGCGCCTCCGGGACAGCCACAGATACGCAGTATTTT
.	TRBD1	TRBV7-6	TRBJ1-1	CASSLSPGQGIPGRAFF	TGTGCCAGCAGCTTATCCCCGGGACAGGGGATTCCAGGCCGAGCTTTCTTT
.	.	TRBV5-1	TRBJ2-5	CASSQGLSQETQYF	TGCGCCAGCAGCCAAGGACTAAGCCAAGAGACCCAGTACTTC
.	.	TRBV2	TRBJ1-4	CAGSTGYEKLFF	TGTGCCGGTAGCACAGGGTACGAAAAACTGTTTTTT
.	TRBD2	TRBV11-2	TRBJ2-1	CASSPGTSLSNEQFF	TGTGCCAGCAGCCCCGGGACTAGCCTTAGCAATGAGCAGTTCTTC
.	TRBD1	TRBV18	TRBJ2-2	CASSPSGQGTNTGELFF	TGTGCCAGCTCACCATCGGGACAGGGGACCAACACCGGGGAGCTGTTTTTT